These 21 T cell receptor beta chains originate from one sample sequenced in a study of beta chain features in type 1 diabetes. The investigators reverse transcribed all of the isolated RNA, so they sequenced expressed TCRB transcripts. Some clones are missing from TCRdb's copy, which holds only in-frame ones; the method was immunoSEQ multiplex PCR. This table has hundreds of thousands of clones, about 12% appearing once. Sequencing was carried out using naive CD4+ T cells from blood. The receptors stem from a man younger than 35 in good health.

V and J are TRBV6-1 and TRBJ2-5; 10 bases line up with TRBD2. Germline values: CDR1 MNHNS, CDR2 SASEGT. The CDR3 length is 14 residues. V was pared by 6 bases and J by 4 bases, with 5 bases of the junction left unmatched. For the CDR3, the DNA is TGTGCCAGCAGCAGCGGGAGGGCCACAGAGACCCAGTACTTC. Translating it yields CASSSGRATETQYF.

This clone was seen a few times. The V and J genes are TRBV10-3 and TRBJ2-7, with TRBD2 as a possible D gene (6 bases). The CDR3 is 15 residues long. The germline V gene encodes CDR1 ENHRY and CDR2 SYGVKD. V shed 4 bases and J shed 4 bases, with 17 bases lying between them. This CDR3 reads CAISASTAGSYEQYF. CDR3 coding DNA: TGTGCCATCAGTGCCTCGACGGCCGGGAGTTACGAGCAGTACTTC.

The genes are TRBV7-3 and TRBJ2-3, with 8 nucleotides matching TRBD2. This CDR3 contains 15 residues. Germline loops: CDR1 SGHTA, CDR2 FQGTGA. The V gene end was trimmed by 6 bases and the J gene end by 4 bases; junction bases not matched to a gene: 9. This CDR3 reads CASSPSGGKADTQYF. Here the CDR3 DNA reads TGTGCCAGCAGTCCCAGCGGGGGAAAGGCAGATACGCAGTATTTT. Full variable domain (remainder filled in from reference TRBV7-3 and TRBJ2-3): GAGVSQTPSNKVTEKGKYVELRCDPISGHTALYWYRQSLGQGPEFLIYFQGTGAADDSGLPNDRFFAVRPEGSVSTLKIQRTERGDSAVYLCASSPSGGKADTQYFGPGTRLTVL.

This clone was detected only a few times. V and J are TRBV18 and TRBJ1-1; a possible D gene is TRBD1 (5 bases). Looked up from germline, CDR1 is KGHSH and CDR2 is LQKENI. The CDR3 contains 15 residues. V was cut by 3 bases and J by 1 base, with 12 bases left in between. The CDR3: CASSPGTGRNTEAFF. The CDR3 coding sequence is TGTGCCAGCTCACCCGGGACCGGGAGGAACACTGAAGCTTTCTTT.

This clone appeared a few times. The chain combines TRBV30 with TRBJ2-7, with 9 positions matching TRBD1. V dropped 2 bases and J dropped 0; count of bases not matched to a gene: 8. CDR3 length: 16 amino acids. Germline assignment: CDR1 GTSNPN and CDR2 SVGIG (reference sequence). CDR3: CAWSLRTGALSYEQYF. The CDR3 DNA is TGTGCCTGGAGTCTGCGGACAGGGGCTCTCTCCTACGAGCAGTACTTC.

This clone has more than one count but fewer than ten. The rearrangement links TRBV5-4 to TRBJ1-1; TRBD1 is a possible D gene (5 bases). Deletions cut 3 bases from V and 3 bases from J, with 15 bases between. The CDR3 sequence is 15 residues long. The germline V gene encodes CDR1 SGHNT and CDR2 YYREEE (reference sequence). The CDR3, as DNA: TGTGCCAGCAGCTCAAAGGGGTCACGGGACACTGAAGCTTTCTTT. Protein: CASSSKGSRDTEAFF.

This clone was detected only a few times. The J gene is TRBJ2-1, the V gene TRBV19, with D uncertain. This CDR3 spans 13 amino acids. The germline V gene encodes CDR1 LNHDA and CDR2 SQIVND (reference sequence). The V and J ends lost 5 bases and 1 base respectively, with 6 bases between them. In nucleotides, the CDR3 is TGTGCCAGTAGTCCCGGGTCCTACAATGAGCAGTTCTTC. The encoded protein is CASSPGSYNEQFF.

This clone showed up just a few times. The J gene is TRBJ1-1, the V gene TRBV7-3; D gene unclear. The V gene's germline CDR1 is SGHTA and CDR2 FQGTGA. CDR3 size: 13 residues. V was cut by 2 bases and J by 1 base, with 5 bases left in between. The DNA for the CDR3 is TGTGCCAGCAGCTTATCAGAGAACACTGAAGCTTTCTTT. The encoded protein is CASSLSENTEAFF. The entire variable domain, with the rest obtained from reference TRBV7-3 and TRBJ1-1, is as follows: GAGVSQTPSNKVTEKGKYVELRCDPISGHTALYWYRQSLGQGPEFLIYFQGTGAADDSGLPNDRFFAVRPEGSVSTLKIQRTERGDSAVYLCASSLSENTEAFFGQGTRLTVV.

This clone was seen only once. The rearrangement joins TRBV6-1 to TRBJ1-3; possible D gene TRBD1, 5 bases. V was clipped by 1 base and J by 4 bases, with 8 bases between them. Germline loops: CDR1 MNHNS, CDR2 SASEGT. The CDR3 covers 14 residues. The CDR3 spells CASSEDRLGNTIYF. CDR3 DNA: TGTGCCAGCAGTGAAGACAGGCTAGGAAACACCATATATTTT.

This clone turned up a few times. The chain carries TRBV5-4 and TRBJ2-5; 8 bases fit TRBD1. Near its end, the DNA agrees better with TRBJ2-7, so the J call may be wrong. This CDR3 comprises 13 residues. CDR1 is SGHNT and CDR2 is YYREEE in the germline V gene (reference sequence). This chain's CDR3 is CASSWWTGSEQYF. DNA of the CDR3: TGTGCCAGCAGTTGGTGGACAGGGAGCGAGCAGTACTTC.

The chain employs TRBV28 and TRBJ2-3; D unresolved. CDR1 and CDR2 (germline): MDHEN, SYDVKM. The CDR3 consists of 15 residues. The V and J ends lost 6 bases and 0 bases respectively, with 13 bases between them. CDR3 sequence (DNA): TGTGCCAGCAGCCCGATTCCGGAGAGCACAGATACGCAGTATTTT. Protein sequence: CASSPIPESTDTQYF.

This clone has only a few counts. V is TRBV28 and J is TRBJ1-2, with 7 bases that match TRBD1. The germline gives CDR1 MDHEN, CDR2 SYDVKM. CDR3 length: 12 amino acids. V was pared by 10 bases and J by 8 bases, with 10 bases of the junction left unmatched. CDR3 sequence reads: CAIPGGGLGYTF. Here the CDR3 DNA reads TGTGCCATCCCTGGAGGGGGCCTCGGCTACACCTTC.

The CDR3 sequence: CASSTGTPNQPQHF. CDR3 DNA sequence: TGCGCCAGCAGCACCGGGACACCCAATCAGCCCCAGCATTTT. The J gene is TRBJ1-5, the V gene TRBV5-1; D may be TRBD1 (6 bases). The CDR3 sequence is 14 residues long. Trimming took off 4 bases at V and 3 bases at J, with 11 bases between the two ends. CDR1 is SGHRS and CDR2 is YFSETQ in the germline V gene.

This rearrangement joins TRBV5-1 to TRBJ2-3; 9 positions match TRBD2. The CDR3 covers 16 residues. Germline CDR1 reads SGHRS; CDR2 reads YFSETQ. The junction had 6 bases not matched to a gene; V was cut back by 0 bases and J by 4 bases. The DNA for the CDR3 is TGCGCCAGCAGCTTGGGCGGGAGGGCCGGCTCAGATACGCAGTATTTT. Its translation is CASSLGGRAGSDTQYF.

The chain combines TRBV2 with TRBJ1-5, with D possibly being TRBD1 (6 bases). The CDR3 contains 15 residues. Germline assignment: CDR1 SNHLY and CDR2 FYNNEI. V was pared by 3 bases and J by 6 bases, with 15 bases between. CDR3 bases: TGTGCCAGCAGTGACAGGAGGGGAGGGGGTCAGCCCCAGCATTTT. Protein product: CASSDRRGGGQPQHF.

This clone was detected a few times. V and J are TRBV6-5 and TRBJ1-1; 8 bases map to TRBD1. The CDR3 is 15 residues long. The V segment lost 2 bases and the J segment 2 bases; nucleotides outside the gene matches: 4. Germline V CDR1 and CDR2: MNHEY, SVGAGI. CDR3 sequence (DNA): TGTGCCAGCAGTTACGGCGACAGGGGAAACACTGAAGCTTTCTTT. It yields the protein CASSYGDRGNTEAFF.

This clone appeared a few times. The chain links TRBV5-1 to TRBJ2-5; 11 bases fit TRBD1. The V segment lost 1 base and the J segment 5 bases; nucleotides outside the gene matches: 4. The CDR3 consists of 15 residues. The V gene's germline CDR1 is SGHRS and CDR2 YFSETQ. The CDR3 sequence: CASSLKGTGGETQYF. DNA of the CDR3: TGCGCCAGCAGCTTGAAGGGGACAGGGGGGGAGACCCAGTACTTC.

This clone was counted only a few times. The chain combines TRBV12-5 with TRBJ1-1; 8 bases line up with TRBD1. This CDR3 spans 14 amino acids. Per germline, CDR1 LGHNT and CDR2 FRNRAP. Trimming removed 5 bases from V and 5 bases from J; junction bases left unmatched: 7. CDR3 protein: CASGPTGARTEAFF. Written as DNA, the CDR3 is TGTGCTAGTGGTCCGACAGGGGCCCGAACTGAAGCTTTCTTT. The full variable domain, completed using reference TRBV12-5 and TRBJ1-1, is DARVTQTPRHKVTEMGQEVTMRCQPILGHNTVFWYRQTMMQGLELLAYFRNRAPLDDSGMPKDRFSAEMPDATLATLKIQPSEPRDSAVYFCASGPTGARTEAFFGQGTRLTVV.

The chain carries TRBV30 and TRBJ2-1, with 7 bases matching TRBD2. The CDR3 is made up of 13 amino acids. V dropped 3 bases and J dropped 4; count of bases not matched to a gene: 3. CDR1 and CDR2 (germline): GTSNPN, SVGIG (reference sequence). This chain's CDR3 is CAWSPGGYNEQFF. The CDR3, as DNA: TGTGCCTGGAGCCCCGGGGGGTACAATGAGCAGTTCTTC.

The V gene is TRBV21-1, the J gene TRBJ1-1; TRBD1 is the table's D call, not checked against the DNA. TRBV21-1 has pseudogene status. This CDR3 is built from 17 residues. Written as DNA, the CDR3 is TGTGCCAGCAGCATCCGGGACAGGGTCCCCTTGAACACTGAAGCTTTCTTT. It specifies CASSIRDRVPLNTEAFF.

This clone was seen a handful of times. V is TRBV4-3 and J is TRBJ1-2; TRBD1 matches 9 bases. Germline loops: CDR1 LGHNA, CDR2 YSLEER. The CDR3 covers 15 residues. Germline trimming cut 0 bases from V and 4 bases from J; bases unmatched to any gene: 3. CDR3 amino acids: CASSQEGQGGYGYTF. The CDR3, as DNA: TGCGCCAGCAGCCAAGAGGGACAGGGAGGCTATGGCTACACCTTC.